This T cell receptor beta chain was sequenced for a study of beta chain features in type 1 diabetes. Study observations and caveats: Researchers could not determine here whether HLA type influences TCRB rearrangement. Moderate but significant shortening of TCRB CDR3s was recorded in all four CD4+ subsets from Type 1 diabetes patients.

Only one heparinised blood draw was taken per donor, and its volume averaged about 120 mL. This clone was found a few times. The antigen remains undetermined. The CDR3 consists of 14 residues. With 3 bases clipped from V and 5 bases from J, the junction kept 5 bases outside the gene matches. Per the germline V gene, CDR1 is SGHTA and CDR2 is FQGNSA. TCRB transcripts that were expressed got sequenced, as all of the isolated RNA had been reverse transcribed. Sequencing was performed with immunoSEQ multiplex PCR; in TCRdb, only in-frame clones are kept and a portion is missing. The repertoire holds around 710,000 clones, with around 11% as singletons.

The sequence was collected from a man aged 25-40 years with type 1 diabetes. The rearrangement links TRBV7-2 to TRBJ1-2; 8 nucleotides match TRBD1. Sequences were obtained from naive CD4+ T cells from blood. This chain's CDR3 is CASSLGDRLYGYTF. DNA of the CDR3: TGTGCCAGCAGCTTGGGGGACAGGCTATATGGCTACACCTTC.